This T cell receptor beta chain was profiled in a study of cytotoxic CD8 clonotypes in ibrutinib-treated CLL. Study in general: Once patients had received a median around 12 months of treatment, range 6 to 36, response samples were obtained.

Using immunoSEQ multiplex PCR, the repertoire was profiled, and TCRdb retains in-frame clones only, with some absent. The table shows roughly 220,000 clones, with roughly 65% occurring only once. General study findings and limits: Upon ibrutinib response clonality rose, and upon progression it fell back toward baseline.

This clone appeared once. Antigen unknown. Germline CDR1 SNHLY, CDR2 FYNNEI. This CDR3 region has 12 residues. V was clipped by 6 bases and J by 8 bases; unmatched bases: 3. The sequence was obtained from a human donor with chronic lymphocytic leukemia. This sequence joins TRBV2 and TRBJ2-1, with TRBD2 matching over 8 bases. The sequencing here drew on PBMCs, taken after 12 months of ibrutinib treatment. CDR3 sequence: CASRGLVYEQFF. The CDR3 nucleotides read TGTGCCAGCAGGGGACTAGTATATGAGCAGTTCTTC.